The 20 T cell receptor beta chains below were found in one sample sequenced in a study of cytomegalovirus exposure and HLA in healthy donors. TCRdb's copy holds only in-frame clones and misses some; the assay was immunoSEQ multiplex PCR. This sample has fewer than 200,000 clones, with 75% to 90% found just once. Sequences were obtained from PBMCs. The receptor set was obtained from a man in his late teens or twenties in good health and CMV-seropositive.

This clone occurred once. The CDR3 reads CASSLSGLAADTQYF. The CDR3 bases are TGTGCCAGCAGTTTATCGGGACTAGCGGCGGATACGCAGTATTTT. This chain joins TRBV27 and TRBJ2-3; 11 bases fit TRBD2. Trimming took 0 bases from V and 6 from J; bases not matched to a gene: 2. CDR1 is MNHEY, CDR2 SMNVEV, per germline (reference sequence). CDR3 length: 15 amino acids.

This rearrangement joins TRBV30 to TRBJ2-7; tentatively, D is TRBD1 (6 bases). This CDR3 spans 14 amino acids. The ends were cut back, 5 bases at V and 0 bases at J, with 14 bases in the middle. Germline CDR1 is GTSNPN and CDR2 is SVGIG (reference sequence). The chain's CDR3 is CAWGTAGDSYEQYF. The CDR3 bases are TGTGCCTGGGGGACCGCAGGGGACTCCTACGAGCAGTACTTC.

This rearrangement joins TRBV19 to TRBJ2-1; 11 bases map to TRBD2. After removal of 3 bases from V and 9 bases from J, the junction contained 7 bases not matched to a gene. Germline lookup yields CDR1 LNHDA and CDR2 SQIVND (reference sequence). This CDR3 has 15 amino acids. CDR3: CASSIRTSGRLEQFF. The DNA of the CDR3 is TGTGCCAGTAGTATTCGAACTAGCGGGAGACTTGAGCAGTTCTTC.

The V call is TRBV4-2, the J call TRBJ2-5; 7 positions agree with TRBD1. The CDR3 sequence is 16 residues long. Germline CDR1 is LGHNA and CDR2 is YNFKEQ. Trimming at V came to 0 bases and at J to 5 bases, leaving 9 bases not matched to a gene. CDR3 sequence reads: CASSQDRDSQGETQYF. For the CDR3, the DNA is TGTGCCAGCAGCCAAGACCGGGACAGCCAAGGGGAGACCCAGTACTTC.

This sequence joins TRBV7-2 and TRBJ2-5, with unresolved D. V lost 5 bases and J 5 bases, leaving 18 bases between the germline ends. Germline lookup yields CDR1 SGHTA and CDR2 FQGNSA. This CDR3 region has 15 residues. The CDR3 sequence: CASSPNSSPRETQYF. For the CDR3, the DNA is TGTGCCAGCAGCCCGAACTCCTCTCCGAGGGAGACCCAGTACTTC.

This clone was seen just once. The rearrangement joins TRBV5-1 to TRBJ2-1; TRBD2 agrees at 13 bases. With 4 bases clipped from V and 8 bases from J, the junction kept 9 bases outside the gene matches. The germline CDR1 and CDR2 sequences are SGHRS and YFSETQ. The CDR3 spans 16 residues. The CDR3 here is CASSHAGTSGEDEQFF. CDR3 nucleotide sequence: TGCGCCAGCAGCCACGCGGGGACTAGCGGGGAAGATGAGCAGTTCTTC.

The V and J genes are TRBV10-3 and TRBJ1-1, with a weak D call TRBD1 (6 bases). The CDR3 is 17 amino acids. V shed 4 bases and J shed 5 bases, with 23 bases lying between them. Germline CDR1 reads ENHRY; CDR2 reads SYGVKD. CDR3 sequence (DNA): TGTGCCATCAGTGCCGACTCCTTACAGGGAAGGGAGACTGAAGCTTTCTTT. Protein sequence: CAISADSLQGRETEAFF.

The rearrangement uses TRBV5-8 and TRBJ2-2; tentative D call: TRBD2 (6 bases). Trimming shortened V by 1 base and J by 7 bases, and 11 bases separated the two germline ends. Germline V lookup: CDR1 SGHTS, CDR2 YDEGEE. This CDR3 is 14 amino acids long. The CDR3: CASSLLAGNGELFF. The CDR3 nucleotides are TGTGCCAGCAGCTTGTTGGCGGGGAACGGGGAGCTGTTTTTT.

The chain is built from TRBV27 and TRBJ2-1; D perhaps matches TRBD1 (5 bases). V dropped 6 bases and J dropped 5 bases, with 17 bases sitting between them. Germline V CDR1 and CDR2: MNHEY, SMNVEV (reference sequence). CDR3 length: 15 residues. CDR3 residues: CASSLSGAPDNEQFF. The CDR3, as DNA: TGTGCCAGCAGCCTATCTGGGGCGCCTGACAATGAGCAGTTCTTC.

The chain joins TRBV5-4 to TRBJ2-7; TRBD2 agrees at 9 bases. This CDR3 comprises 14 residues. Looked up from germline, CDR1 is SGHNT and CDR2 is YYREEE (reference sequence). J gave up 4 bases and V 4 bases, and 6 bases lay outside the gene matches. CDR3 nucleotides: TGTGCCAGCAGCGGCGGGACTAGCTCGTACGAGCAGTACTTC. Translation gives CASSGGTSSYEQYF.

The rearrangement joins TRBV9 to TRBJ1-3; D is undetermined. This CDR3 comprises 14 residues. Trimming took 1 base from V and 0 from J, leaving 5 bases between them. CDR1 and CDR2 from the germline V gene are SGDLS and YYNGEE. This CDR3 reads CASSVHYSGNTIYF. The CDR3 DNA is TGTGCCAGCAGCGTACACTACTCTGGAAACACCATATATTTT.

This clone was found once. The rearrangement joins TRBV7-2 to TRBJ2-3; 9 nucleotides agree with TRBD2. The CDR3 is 15 amino acids. Germline CDR1 and CDR2: SGHTA and FQGNSA. V lost 5 bases and J lost 6; bases outside the gene matches: 9. As DNA, the CDR3 is TGTGCCAGCAGCCTTAGCGGGAGTGGTGGGGATACGCAGTATTTT. It codes for CASSLSGSGGDTQYF.

V is TRBV6-5 and J is TRBJ2-5, with TRBD2 matching over 7 bases. The CDR3 consists of 14 residues. The J segment lost 4 bases and the V segment lost 2 bases, leaving 4 bases of the junction unmatched. Germline CDR1 reads MNHEY; CDR2 reads SVGAGI. CDR3 sequence (DNA): TGTGCCAGCAGTTACGATTGGGGGGGAGAGACCCAGTACTTC. Its protein product is CASSYDWGGETQYF.

The chain links TRBV6-5 to TRBJ2-7; TRBD2 matches at 7 bases. V lost 6 bases to trimming and J lost 3 bases; unmatched junction nucleotides: 8. Germline assignment: CDR1 MNHEY and CDR2 SVGAGI. This CDR3 is built from 14 residues. This chain's CDR3 is CASRNPSGVYEQYF. The CDR3 DNA reads TGTGCCAGCAGAAACCCTAGCGGAGTCTACGAGCAGTACTTC.

The V and J genes are TRBV28 and TRBJ1-1; 7 bases map to TRBD1. This CDR3 has 18 residues. Germline assignment: CDR1 MDHEN and CDR2 SYDVKM. V was pared by 5 bases and J by 0 bases, with 15 bases of the junction left unmatched. CDR3 nucleotides: TGTGCCAGCAGTCCAACGGGGGCCCGGACAGGTTTGAACACTGAAGCTTTCTTT. This translates into CASSPTGARTGLNTEAFF.

This clone appeared once. This rearrangement joins TRBV7-2 to TRBJ2-1, with D possibly matching TRBD2 (6 bases). V gave up 4 bases and J gave up 4 bases, with 17 bases separating them. Germline-derived CDR1 and CDR2 are SGHTA and FQGNSA. CDR3 length equals 16 residues. The DNA of the CDR3 is TGTGCCAGCAGCTCCGGGGACTCTTCTATATACAATGAGCAGTTCTTC. Its translation is CASSSGDSSIYNEQFF.

The chain uses TRBV28 and TRBJ2-1; TRBD1 matches 10 bases. This CDR3 spans 16 amino acids. V shed 3 bases, J shed 12 bases, and the junction held 14 bases outside the gene matches. Germline CDR1 reads MDHEN; CDR2 reads SYDVKM. The chain's CDR3 is CASSLPEDRGKEGQFF. In DNA form, the CDR3 reads TGTGCCAGCAGTTTGCCCGAGGACAGGGGGAAAGAGGGGCAGTTCTTC.

The rearrangement joins TRBV7-9 to TRBJ2-1; no clear D. Germline CDR1 is SEHNR and CDR2 is FQNEAQ (reference sequence). There are 12 residues in the CDR3. The V end was cut by 5 bases, the J end by 5 bases, with 7 bases between. The CDR3 DNA reads TGTGCCAGCAGCAACATAAACAATGAGCAGTTCTTC. Amino acid sequence: CASSNINNEQFF.

Only one count was recorded for this clone. J is TRBJ2-7 and V is TRBV11-3, with a tentative D call TRBD1 (5 bases). CDR1 and CDR2 (germline): SGHNT, YENEEA. This CDR3 has 14 residues. The V and J ends lost 4 bases and 6 bases respectively, with 16 bases between them. As DNA, the CDR3 is TGTGCCAGCAGCTCCACAGGCTTCAATAGCGAGCAGTACTTC. This sequence encodes CASSSTGFNSEQYF.

This sequence joins TRBV28 and TRBJ1-1; D uncertain. CDR1 is MDHEN, CDR2 SYDVKM, per germline. This CDR3 contains 12 residues. The V gene lost 6 bases and the J gene lost 3 bases, with 8 bases spanning the gap. The CDR3 bases are TGTGCCAGCAGCTCTATTCACACTGAAGCTTTCTTT. It yields the protein CASSSIHTEAFF.